This TCR beta chain was documented in a study of cytomegalovirus exposure and HLA in healthy donors. Overall study results and limits: Available immune exposure information was restricted to CMV serostatus only.

The primer mix had 60 Vbeta and 13 Jbeta primers. Profiling relied on immunoSEQ multiplex PCR, and the TCRdb table lists in-frame clones only, not all of them. The sample carries around 150,000 clones, 80% recorded once. On this clone: Its antigen remains unknown.

V was pared by 6 bases and J by 0 bases, with 8 bases of the junction left unmatched. Germline CDR1 is SGHVS and CDR2 is FQNEAQ. This CDR3 is built from 15 residues. The source is a man aged 25-40 years in good health and CMV-seronegative. V is TRBV7-8 and J is TRBJ2-7; TRBD1 matches 7 bases. The sample taken for sequencing was PBMCs. CDR3 in DNA: TGTGCCAGCAGACCTTACAGGGGCCCCTCCTACGAGCAGTACTTC. Translation: CASRPYRGPSYEQYF.